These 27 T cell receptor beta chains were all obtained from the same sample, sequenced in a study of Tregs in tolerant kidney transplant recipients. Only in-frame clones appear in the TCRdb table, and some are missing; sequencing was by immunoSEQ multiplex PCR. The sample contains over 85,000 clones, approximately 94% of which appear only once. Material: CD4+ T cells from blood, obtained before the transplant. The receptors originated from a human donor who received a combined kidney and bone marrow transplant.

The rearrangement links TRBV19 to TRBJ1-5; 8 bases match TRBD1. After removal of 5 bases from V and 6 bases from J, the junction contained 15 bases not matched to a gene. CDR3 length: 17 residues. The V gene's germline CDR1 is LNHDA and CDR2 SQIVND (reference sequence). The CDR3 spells CASSPARQGPSGQPQHF. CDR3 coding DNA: TGTGCCAGTAGTCCCGCGAGACAGGGGCCAAGTGGTCAGCCCCAGCATTTT.

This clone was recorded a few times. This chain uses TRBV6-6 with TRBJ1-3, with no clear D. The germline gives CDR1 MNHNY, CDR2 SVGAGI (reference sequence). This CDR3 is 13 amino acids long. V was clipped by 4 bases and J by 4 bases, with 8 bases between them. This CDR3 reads CASSFLGGNTIYF. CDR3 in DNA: TGTGCCAGCAGTTTCCTAGGCGGAAACACCATATATTTT.

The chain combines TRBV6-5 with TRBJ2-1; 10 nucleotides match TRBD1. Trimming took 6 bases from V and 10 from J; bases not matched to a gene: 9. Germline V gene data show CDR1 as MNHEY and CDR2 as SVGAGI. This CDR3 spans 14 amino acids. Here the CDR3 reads CASSRDWDRGEQFF. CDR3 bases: TGTGCCAGCAGCCGAGATTGGGACAGGGGAGAGCAGTTCTTC.

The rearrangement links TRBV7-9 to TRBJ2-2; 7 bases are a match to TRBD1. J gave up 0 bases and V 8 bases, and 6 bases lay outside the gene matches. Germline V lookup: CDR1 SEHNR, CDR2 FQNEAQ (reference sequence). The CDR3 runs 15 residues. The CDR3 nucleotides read TGTGCCAGCGTCCGACAGGGCGCGAACACCGGGGAGCTGTTTTTT. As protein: CASVRQGANTGELFF.

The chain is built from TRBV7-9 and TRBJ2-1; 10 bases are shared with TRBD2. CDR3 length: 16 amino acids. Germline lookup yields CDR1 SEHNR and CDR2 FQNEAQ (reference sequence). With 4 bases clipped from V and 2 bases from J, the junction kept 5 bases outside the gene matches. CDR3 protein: CASSSGLAITYNEQFF. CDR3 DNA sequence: TGTGCCAGCAGCTCGGGACTAGCGATTACCTACAATGAGCAGTTCTTC.

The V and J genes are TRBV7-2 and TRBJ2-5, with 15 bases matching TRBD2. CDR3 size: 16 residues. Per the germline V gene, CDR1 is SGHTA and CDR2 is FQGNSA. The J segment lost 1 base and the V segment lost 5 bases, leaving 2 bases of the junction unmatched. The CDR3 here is CASSAGLAGGQETQYF. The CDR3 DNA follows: TGTGCCAGCAGCGCGGGACTAGCGGGGGGCCAAGAGACCCAGTACTTC.

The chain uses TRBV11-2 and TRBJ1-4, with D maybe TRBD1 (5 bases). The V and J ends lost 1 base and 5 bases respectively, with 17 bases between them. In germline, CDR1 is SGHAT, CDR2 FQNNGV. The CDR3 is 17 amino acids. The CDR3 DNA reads TGTGCCAGCAGCTTAGCCCTACGGAGGGGTAGGAATGAAAAACTGTTTTTT. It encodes CASSLALRRGRNEKLFF.

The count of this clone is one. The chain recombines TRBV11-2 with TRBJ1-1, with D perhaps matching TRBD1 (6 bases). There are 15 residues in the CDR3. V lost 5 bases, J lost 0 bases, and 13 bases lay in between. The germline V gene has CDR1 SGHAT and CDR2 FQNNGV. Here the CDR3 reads CASSPQGHMNTEAFF. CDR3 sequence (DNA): TGTGCCAGCAGCCCACAGGGACATATGAACACTGAAGCTTTCTTT.

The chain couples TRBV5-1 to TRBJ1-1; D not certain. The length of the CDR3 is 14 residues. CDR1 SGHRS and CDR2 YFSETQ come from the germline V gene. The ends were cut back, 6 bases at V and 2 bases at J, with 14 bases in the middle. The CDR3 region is CASTESRLNTEAFF. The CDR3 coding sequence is TGCGCCAGCACCGAATCCAGGTTAAACACTGAAGCTTTCTTT. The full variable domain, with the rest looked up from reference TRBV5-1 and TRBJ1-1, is KAGVTQTPRYLIKTRGQQVTLSCSPISGHRSVSWYQQTPGQGLQFLFEYFSETQRNKGNFPGRFSGRQFSNSRSEMNVSTLELGDSALYLCASTESRLNTEAFFGQGTRLTVV.

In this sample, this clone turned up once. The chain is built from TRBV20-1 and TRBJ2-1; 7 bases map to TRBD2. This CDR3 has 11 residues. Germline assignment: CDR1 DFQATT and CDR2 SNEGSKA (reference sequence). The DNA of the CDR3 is TGCGCCCGGGGGGCCTACAATGAGCAGTTCTTC. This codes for CARGAYNEQFF.

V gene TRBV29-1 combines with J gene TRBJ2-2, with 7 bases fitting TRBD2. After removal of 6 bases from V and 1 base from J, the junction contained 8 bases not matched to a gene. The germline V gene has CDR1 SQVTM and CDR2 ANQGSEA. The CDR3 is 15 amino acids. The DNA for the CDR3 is TGCAGCGTCCTCGGGGAGCGGGGGAACACCGGGGAGCTGTTTTTT. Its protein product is CSVLGERGNTGELFF.

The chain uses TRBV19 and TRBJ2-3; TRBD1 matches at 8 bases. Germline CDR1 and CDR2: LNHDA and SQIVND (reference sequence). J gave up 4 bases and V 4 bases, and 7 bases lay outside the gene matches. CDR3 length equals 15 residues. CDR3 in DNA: TGTGCCAGTAGTAGTTCAGGGGGCTTCTCAGATACGCAGTATTTT. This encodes CASSSSGGFSDTQYF.

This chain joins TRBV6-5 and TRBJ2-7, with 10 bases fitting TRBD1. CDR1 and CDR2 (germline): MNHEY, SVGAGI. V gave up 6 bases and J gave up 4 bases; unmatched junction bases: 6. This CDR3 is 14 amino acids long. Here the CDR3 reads CASRIDRGRYEQYF. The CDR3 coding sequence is TGTGCCAGCAGGATCGACAGGGGGCGTTACGAGCAGTACTTC.

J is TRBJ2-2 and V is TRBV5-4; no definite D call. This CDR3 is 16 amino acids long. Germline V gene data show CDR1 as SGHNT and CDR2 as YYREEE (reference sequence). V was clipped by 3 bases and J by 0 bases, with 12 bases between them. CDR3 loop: CASSSTTRTNTGELFF. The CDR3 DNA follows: TGTGCCAGCAGCTCGACGACTCGGACGAACACCGGGGAGCTGTTTTTT.

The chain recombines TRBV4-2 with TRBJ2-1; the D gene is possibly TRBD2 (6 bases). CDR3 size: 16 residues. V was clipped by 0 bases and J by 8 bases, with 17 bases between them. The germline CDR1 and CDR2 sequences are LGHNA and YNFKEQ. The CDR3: CASSQDSLALGYEQFF. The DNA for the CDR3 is TGTGCCAGCAGCCAAGACTCCCTAGCGTTAGGATATGAGCAGTTCTTC.

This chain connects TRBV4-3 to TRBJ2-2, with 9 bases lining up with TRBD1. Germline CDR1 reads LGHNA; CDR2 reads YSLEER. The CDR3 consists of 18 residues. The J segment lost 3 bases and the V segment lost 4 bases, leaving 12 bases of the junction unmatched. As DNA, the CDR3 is TGCGCCAGCAGCCCCTCAGTCCGGGACAGGGATGACACCGGGGAGCTGTTTTTT. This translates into CASSPSVRDRDDTGELFF.

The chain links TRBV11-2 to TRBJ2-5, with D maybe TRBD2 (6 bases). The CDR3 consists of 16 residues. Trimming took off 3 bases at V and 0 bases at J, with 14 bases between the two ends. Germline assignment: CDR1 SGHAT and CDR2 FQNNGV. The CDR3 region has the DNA TGTGCCAGCAGCTTTACGTTCCGGGAGTACCAAGAGACCCAGTACTTC. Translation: CASSFTFREYQETQYF.

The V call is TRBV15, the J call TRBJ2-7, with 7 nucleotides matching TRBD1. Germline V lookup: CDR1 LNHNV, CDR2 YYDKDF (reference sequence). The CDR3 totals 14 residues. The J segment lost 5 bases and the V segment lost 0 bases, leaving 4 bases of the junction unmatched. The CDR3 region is CATSRDQGQHEQYF. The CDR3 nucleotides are TGTGCCACCAGCAGAGATCAGGGACAGCACGAGCAGTACTTC.

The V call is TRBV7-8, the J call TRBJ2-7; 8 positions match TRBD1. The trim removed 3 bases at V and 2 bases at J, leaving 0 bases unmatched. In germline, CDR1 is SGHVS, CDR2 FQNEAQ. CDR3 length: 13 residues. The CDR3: CASSLDRAYEQYF. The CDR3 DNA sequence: TGTGCCAGCAGCTTGGACAGGGCCTACGAGCAGTACTTC.

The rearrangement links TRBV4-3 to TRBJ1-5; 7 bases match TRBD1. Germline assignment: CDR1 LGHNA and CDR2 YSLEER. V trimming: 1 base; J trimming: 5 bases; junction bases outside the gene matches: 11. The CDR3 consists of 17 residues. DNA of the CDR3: TGCGCCAGCAGCCAAGGTTTGTCGTCCCAGGGGGATCAGCCCCAGCATTTT. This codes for CASSQGLSSQGDQPQHF.

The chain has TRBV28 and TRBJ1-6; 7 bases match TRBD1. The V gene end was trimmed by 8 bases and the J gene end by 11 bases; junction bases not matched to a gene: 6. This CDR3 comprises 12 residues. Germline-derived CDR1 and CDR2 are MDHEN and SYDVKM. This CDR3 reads CASQGVGPPLHF. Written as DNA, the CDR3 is TGTGCCAGCCAGGGGGTAGGGCCACCCCTCCACTTT.

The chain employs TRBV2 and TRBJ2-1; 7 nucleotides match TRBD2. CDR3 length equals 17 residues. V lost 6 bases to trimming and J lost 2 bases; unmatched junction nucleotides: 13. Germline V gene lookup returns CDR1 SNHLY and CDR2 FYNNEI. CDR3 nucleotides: TGTGCCAGCAGGAGGGGCGCGACTAGCCATGCCTACAATGAGCAGTTCTTC. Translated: CASRRGATSHAYNEQFF.

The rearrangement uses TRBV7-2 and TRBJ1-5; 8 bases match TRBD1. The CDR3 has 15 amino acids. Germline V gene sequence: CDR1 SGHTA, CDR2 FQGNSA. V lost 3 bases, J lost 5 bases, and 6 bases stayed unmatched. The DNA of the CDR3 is TGTGCCAGCAGCTTTATTCCAGGGGGCGATCAGCCCCAGCATTTT. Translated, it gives CASSFIPGGDQPQHF.

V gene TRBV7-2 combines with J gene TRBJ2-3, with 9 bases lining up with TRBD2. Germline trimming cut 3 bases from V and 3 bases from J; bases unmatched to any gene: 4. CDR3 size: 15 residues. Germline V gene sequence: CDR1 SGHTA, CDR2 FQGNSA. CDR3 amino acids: CASSFSGRRTDTQYF. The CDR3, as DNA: TGTGCCAGCAGCTTCAGCGGGAGGAGAACAGATACGCAGTATTTT. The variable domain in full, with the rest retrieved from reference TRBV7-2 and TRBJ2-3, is GAGVSQSPSNKVTEKGKDVELRCDPISGHTALYWYRQSLGQGLEFLIYFQGNSAPDKSGLPSDRFSAERTGGSVSTLTIQRTQQEDSAVYLCASSFSGRRTDTQYFGPGTRLTVL.

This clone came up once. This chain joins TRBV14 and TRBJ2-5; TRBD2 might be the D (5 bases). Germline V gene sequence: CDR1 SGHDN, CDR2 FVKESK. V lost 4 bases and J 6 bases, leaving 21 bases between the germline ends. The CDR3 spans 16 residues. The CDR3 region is CASSPRATRYRQTQYF. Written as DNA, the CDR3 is TGTGCCAGCAGCCCCCGTGCAACTAGGTACCGTCAGACCCAGTACTTC.

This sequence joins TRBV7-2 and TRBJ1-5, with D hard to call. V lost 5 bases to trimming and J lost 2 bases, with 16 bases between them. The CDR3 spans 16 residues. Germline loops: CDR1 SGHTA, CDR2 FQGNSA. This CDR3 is CASSPYGSGGNQPQHF. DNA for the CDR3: TGTGCCAGCAGCCCCTACGGGTCGGGAGGCAATCAGCCCCAGCATTTT.

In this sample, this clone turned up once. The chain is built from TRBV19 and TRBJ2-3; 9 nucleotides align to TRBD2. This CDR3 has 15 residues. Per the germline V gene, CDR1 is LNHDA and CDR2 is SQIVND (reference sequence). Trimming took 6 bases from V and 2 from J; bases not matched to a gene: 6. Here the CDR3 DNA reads TGTGCCAGTAGAGCGGGGGGTACCCCCACAGATACGCAGTATTTT. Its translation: CASRAGGTPTDTQYF.